This T cell receptor beta chain emerged from a study of identical twins. Study-level findings and limits: For out-of-frame alpha sequences shared by twins, low generation probability was in excess.

This clonotype was recorded many times. What it recognizes is unknown. A universal primer site arose from template switching, and cDNA bore unique molecular identifiers. TCRdb reprocessed the 5' RACE reads via MiXCR and lists one record per CDR3 protein. The sample has around 500,000 distinct CDR3 sequences, 14% seen once. This sample also appeared in a second study, on yellow fever vaccine responses in identical twins. That source adds: Twins' T cell vaccine responses reportedly looked partly convergent, partly personalized.

The specimen was CD4+ T cells sorted from blood. The sequence came from a woman between 18 and 29 years old in good health.

In DNA form, the CDR3 reads TGCAGTGCTAGAGATCCCACTCTAAGCAATGAGCAGTTCTTC. Its protein product is CSARDPTLSNEQFF. The chain is built from TRBV20-1 and TRBJ2-1; no firm D call. The CDR3 covers 14 residues. The germline gives CDR1 DFQATT, CDR2 SNEGSKA (reference sequence). The V end was cut by 0 bases, the J end by 6 bases, with 12 bases between.